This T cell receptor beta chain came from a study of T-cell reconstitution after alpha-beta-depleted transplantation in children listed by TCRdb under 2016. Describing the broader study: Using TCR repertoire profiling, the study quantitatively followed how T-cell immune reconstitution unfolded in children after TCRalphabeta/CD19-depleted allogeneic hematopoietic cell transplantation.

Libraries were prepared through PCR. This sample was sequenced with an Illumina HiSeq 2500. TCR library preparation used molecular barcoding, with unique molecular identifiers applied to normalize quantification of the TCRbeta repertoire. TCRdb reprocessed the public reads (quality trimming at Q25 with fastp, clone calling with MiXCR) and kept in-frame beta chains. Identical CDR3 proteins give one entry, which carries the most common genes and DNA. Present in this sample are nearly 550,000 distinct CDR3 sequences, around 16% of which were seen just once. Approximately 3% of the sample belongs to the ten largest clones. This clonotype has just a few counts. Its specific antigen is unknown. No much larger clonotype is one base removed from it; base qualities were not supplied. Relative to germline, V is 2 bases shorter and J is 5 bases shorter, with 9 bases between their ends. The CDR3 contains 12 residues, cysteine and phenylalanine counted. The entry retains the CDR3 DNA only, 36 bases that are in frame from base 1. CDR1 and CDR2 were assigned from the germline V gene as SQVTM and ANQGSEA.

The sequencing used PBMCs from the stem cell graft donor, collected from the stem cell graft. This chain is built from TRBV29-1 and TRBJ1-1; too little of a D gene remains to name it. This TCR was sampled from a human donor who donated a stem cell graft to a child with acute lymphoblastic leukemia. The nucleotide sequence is TGCAGCGTTGAAAAGGGTTGGACTGAAGCTTTCTTT. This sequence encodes CSVEKGWTEAFF.